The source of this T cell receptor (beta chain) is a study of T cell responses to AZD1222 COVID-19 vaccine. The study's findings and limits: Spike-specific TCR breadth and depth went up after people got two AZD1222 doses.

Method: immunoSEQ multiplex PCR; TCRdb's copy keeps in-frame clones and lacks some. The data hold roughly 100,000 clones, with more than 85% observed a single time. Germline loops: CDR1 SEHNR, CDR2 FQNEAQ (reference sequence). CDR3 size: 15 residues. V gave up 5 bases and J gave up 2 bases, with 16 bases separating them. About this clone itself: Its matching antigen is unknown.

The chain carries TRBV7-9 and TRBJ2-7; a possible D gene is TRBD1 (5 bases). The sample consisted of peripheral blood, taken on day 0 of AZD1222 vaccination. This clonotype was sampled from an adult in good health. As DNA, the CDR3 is TGTGCCAGCAGCCGTCAGCAGGGCCGCCCCTACGAGCAGTACTTC. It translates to CASSRQQGRPYEQYF.